The rows below give T cell receptor beta chains drawn from one sample of a study of CD8+ T cells in alopecia areata. Clones were read by immunoSEQ multiplex PCR, and TCRdb kept only the in-frame ones, dropping some. The sample contains 180,000 or so clones, 50% to 75% of which appear only once. The source material was CD4+ T cells sorted from blood, sampled at approximately week 56, from a patient treated with tofacitinib. The source of these receptors is a human donor with alopecia areata. Both conserved end residues are part of each CDR3. A D gene is named only where the DNA matches it firmly. The listing skips clone size in some rows; elsewhere it reads once, few, many or a size class.

TRBJ2-3	.	.	TRBV14	CASSRYTWPHGTDTQYF	TGTGCCAGCAGTCGTTATACATGGCCCCACGGCACAGATACGCAGTATTTT
TRBJ2-5	TRBD1	few	TRBV10-3	CATGTGRSETQYF	TGTGCCACCGGGACAGGGAGAAGCGAGACCCAGTACTTC
TRBJ2-3	TRBD2	.	TRBV5-1	CASSPGTRTDTQYF	TGCGCCAGCAGCCCCGGGACTAGAACAGATACGCAGTATTTT
TRBJ1-2	.	.	TRBV29-1	CSVEDRDYGYTF	TGCAGCGTTGAAGACAGGGACTATGGCTACACCTTC
TRBJ1-6	.	.	TRBV30	CAWKREAYNSPLHF	TGTGCCTGGAAAAGGGAGGCCTATAATTCACCCCTCCACTTT
TRBJ2-5	TRBD2	.	TRBV30	CAWNLEGGALKTQYF	TGTGCCTGGAACCTTGAGGGAGGGGCCCTAAAGACCCAGTACTTC
TRBJ2-7	TRBD2	.	TRBV10-3	CAIMSAGGYEQYF	TGTGCCATCATGTCGGCGGGAGGTTACGAGCAGTACTTC
TRBJ2-1	.	.	TRBV7-2	CASSLRGNEQFF	TGTGCCAGCAGCTTACGTGGCAATGAGCAGTTCTTC
TRBJ1-1	.	.	TRBV7-9	CASSKGSDTEAFF	TGTGCCAGCAGCAAGGGGTCTGACACTGAAGCTTTCTTT
TRBJ2-2	.	.	TRBV7-3	CASSLSRDTGELFF	TGTGCCAGCAGCTTGTCCCGGGACACCGGGGAGCTGTTTTTT
TRBJ2-7	.	.	TRBV29-1	CSVLDPGIGYEQYF	TGCAGCGTTCTAGATCCGGGGATCGGCTACGAGCAGTACTTC
TRBJ2-7	TRBD2	.	TRBV2	CASTGTSGPSEQYF	TGTGCCAGCACCGGGACTAGCGGCCCGTCCGAGCAGTACTTC
TRBJ2-7	.	.	TRBV7-9	CASVSGPSYEQYF	TGTGCCAGCGTCTCGGGGCCCTCCTACGAGCAGTACTTC
TRBJ2-5	.	.	TRBV30	CAWNIAGTGGTQYF	TGTGCCTGGAACATCGCGGGGACCGGTGGGACCCAGTACTTC
TRBJ2-3	.	.	TRBV2	CASGPTQTDTQYF	TGTGCCAGCGGGCCTACTCAAACAGATACGCAGTATTTT
TRBJ1-6	TRBD1	.	TRBV19	CASSQTGDESPLHF	TGTGCCAGTTCCCAGACAGGGGACGAATCACCCCTCCACTTT
TRBJ1-2	.	once	TRBV25-1	CASRSSATANYGYTF	TGTGCCAGCCGATCTAGTGCGACAGCTAACTATGGCTACACCTTC
TRBJ2-1	TRBD1	few	TRBV28	CASRPYRQGGDEQFF	TGTGCCAGCAGACCCTATCGACAGGGTGGGGATGAGCAGTTCTTC
TRBJ2-6	TRBD1	.	TRBV15	CATSRGDRTGANVLTF	TGTGCCACCAGCAGGGGGGACAGGACTGGGGCCAACGTCCTGACTTTC
TRBJ2-1	.	.	TRBV7-2	CASSPRSGALEQFF	TGTGCCAGCAGCCCTCGCTCAGGGGCGCTGGAGCAGTTCTTC
TRBJ2-4	TRBD1	.	TRBV4-1	CASSQDRLRGLSKNIQYF	TGCGCCAGCAGCCAAGATCGACTCAGGGGGTTGTCCAAAAACATTCAGTACTTC
TRBJ1-2	.	.	TRBV4-1	CASNLWGAGEGYTF	TGCGCCAGCAACCTCTGGGGGGCTGGTGAGGGCTACACCTTC